Below are 30 T cell receptor beta chains sequenced from a single sample in a study of T cells after yellow fever vaccination. TCRdb recomputed calls from the 5' RACE reads with MiXCR, one row per CDR3 protein. The table shows hundreds of thousands of distinct CDR3 sequences, with approximately 8% occurring only once. Sequencing was performed on PBMCs, taken more than 40 days after the first yellow fever vaccination. The receptors come from a man in his late teens or twenties who received the YFV17D yellow fever vaccine.

The CDR3 DNA is TGCGCCAGCAGCCAAGAACCGGGACAGCTGAACACTGAAGCTTTCTTT. Translation: CASSQEPGQLNTEAFF. V gene TRBV4-1 combines with J gene TRBJ1-1, with 7 positions matching TRBD1. Trimming took 0 bases from V and 0 from J; bases not matched to a gene: 4. CDR3 length equals 16 residues. Germline V gives CDR1 MGHRA, CDR2 YSYEKL.

The chain couples TRBV29-1 to TRBJ1-1; no clear D gene. This CDR3 is 12 amino acids long. With 3 bases removed from V and 1 base from J, the gap between germline ends came to 6 bases. Germline CDR1 SQVTM, CDR2 ANQGSEA. CDR3 coding DNA: TGCAGCGTTGACGCAGCGAACACTGAAGCTTTCTTT. Its translation is CSVDAANTEAFF.

This clonotype was detected only a few times. The rearrangement links TRBV7-2 to TRBJ1-1; D unclear. The V end was cut by 6 bases, the J end by 2 bases, with 7 bases between. The CDR3 covers 12 residues. Germline V gene sequence: CDR1 SGHTA, CDR2 FQGNSA. The CDR3 sequence is CASRIKNTEAFF. As DNA, the CDR3 is TGTGCCAGCAGAATCAAAAACACTGAAGCTTTCTTT.

The chain uses TRBV4-1 and TRBJ1-1; no clear D. The CDR3 runs to 17 residues. V was trimmed by 1 base and J by 0 bases, leaving 15 bases between them. CDR1 and CDR2 from the germline V gene are MGHRA and YSYEKL. The CDR3 coding sequence is TGCGCCAGCAGCCAAGGACCTAAAGGGCGAATGAACACTGAAGCTTTCTTT. Protein sequence: CASSQGPKGRMNTEAFF.

A few counts support this clonotype. This chain joins TRBV20-1 and TRBJ2-3, with TRBD2 identical over 8 bases. Germline CDR1 is DFQATT and CDR2 is SNEGSKA (reference sequence). The CDR3 consists of 17 residues. The CDR3 sequence: CSVRATGGPGKTDTQYF. CDR3 nucleotide sequence: TGCAGCGTCAGAGCTACGGGGGGGCCGGGTAAAACAGATACGCAGTATTTT.

Only a few counts were recorded for this clonotype. The rearrangement joins TRBV12-3 or TRBV12-4 to TRBJ2-7; D not resolved. CDR3 length: 14 residues. V was trimmed by 4 bases and J by 2 bases, leaving 12 bases between them. CDR3 loop: CASSSTRNTYEQYF. The CDR3 DNA reads as TGTGCCAGCAGTTCGACCCGAAATACCTACGAGCAGTACTTC.

The CDR3 is CASSTDRDTQYF. CDR3 bases: TGCGCCAGCAGCACGGACAGGGACACGCAGTATTTT. The chain uses TRBV5-1 and TRBJ2-3, with 8 nucleotides matching TRBD1. There are 12 residues in the CDR3. V shed 4 bases, J shed 9 bases, and the junction held 4 bases outside the gene matches. In germline, CDR1 is SGHRS, CDR2 YFSETQ.

The chain couples TRBV10-3 to TRBJ2-3; D unresolved. This CDR3 comprises 10 residues. V was pared by 3 bases and J by 8 bases, with 3 bases between. Germline CDR1 ENHRY, CDR2 SYGVKD. The CDR3 protein is CAISDSTQYF. The CDR3 DNA reads as TGTGCCATCAGTGACAGTACGCAGTATTTT.

This clonotype turned up a few times. V is TRBV5-1 and J is TRBJ2-2; tentatively, D is TRBD1 (5 bases). Germline V gene lookup returns CDR1 SGHRS and CDR2 YFSETQ. CDR3 size: 15 residues. The germline V and J ends were trimmed by 0 bases and 6 bases, with 12 bases remaining between them. The CDR3 protein is CASSLAGAPAGELFF. The DNA for the CDR3 is TGCGCCAGCAGCTTGGCTGGGGCGCCCGCCGGGGAGCTGTTTTTT.

The rearrangement joins TRBV9 to TRBJ2-5; no firm D call. The V gene's germline CDR1 is SGDLS and CDR2 YYNGEE. V shed 3 bases and J shed 0 bases, with 6 bases lying between them. The CDR3 sequence is 13 residues long. The CDR3 loop reads CASSAHYQETQYF. CDR3 bases: TGTGCCAGCAGCGCGCACTACCAAGAGACCCAGTACTTC.

J is TRBJ2-3 and V is TRBV5-1; D may correspond to TRBD1 or TRBD2 (5 bases each). CDR3 size: 12 residues. The V end was cut by 3 bases, the J end by 4 bases, with 6 bases between. Germline V CDR1 and CDR2: SGHRS, YFSETQ. The CDR3 is CASSWDADTQYF. For the CDR3, the DNA is TGCGCCAGCAGCTGGGACGCAGATACGCAGTATTTT. The whole variable domain, filled in from reference TRBV5-1 and TRBJ2-3, reads KAGVTQTPRYLIKTRGQQVTLSCSPISGHRSVSWYQQTPGQGLQFLFEYFSETQRNKGNFPGRFSGRQFSNSRSEMNVSTLELGDSALYLCASSWDADTQYFGPGTRLTVL.

This clonotype was seen at least ten times. V gene TRBV29-1 combines with J gene TRBJ1-1; D gene unclear. The CDR3 has 13 amino acids. Deletions cut 2 bases from V and 0 bases from J, with 7 bases between. Per the germline V gene, CDR1 is SQVTM and CDR2 is ANQGSEA. The CDR3 DNA reads as TGCAGCGTTGAACCGTTTGTGAACACTGAAGCTTTCTTT. Translated, it gives CSVEPFVNTEAFF.

This clonotype has a handful of counts. CDR3 region: CASSSTIFQGADSPLHF. The CDR3 nucleotides are TGTGCCAGCAGCTCAACGATTTTTCAGGGGGCTGATTCACCCCTCCACTTT. The chain links TRBV7-8 to TRBJ1-6; 8 nucleotides match TRBD1. Germline CDR1 SGHVS, CDR2 FQNEAQ. V gave up 4 bases and J gave up 8 bases; unmatched junction bases: 13. This CDR3 spans 17 amino acids.

In nucleotides, the CDR3 is TGTGCCAGCAGACGCGGGACAGGTTATACCTACGAGCAGTACTTC. It codes for CASRRGTGYTYEQYF. The V call is TRBV12-3 or TRBV12-4, the J call TRBJ2-7, with 8 bases fitting TRBD1. The junction had 9 bases not matched to a gene; V was cut back by 6 bases and J by 2 bases. The CDR3 sequence is 15 residues long.

About this clonotype itself: A read error may account for a junction end that differs from germline. The chain employs TRBV5-1 and TRBJ2-2; 8 positions match TRBD1. Per germline, CDR1 SGHRS and CDR2 YFSETQ. This CDR3 is 15 amino acids long. The CDR3 here is CASSFRTGNTVELFF. The CDR3 nucleotides are TGCGCCAGCAGCTTTCGGACAGGGAACACCGTGGAGCTGTTTTTT.

There are a few counts of this clonotype. The V gene is TRBV4-3, the J gene TRBJ2-7; D unresolved. Per germline, CDR1 LGHNA and CDR2 YSLEER. The CDR3 is 13 amino acids. The V end was cut by 4 bases, the J end by 4 bases, with 11 bases between. The CDR3, as DNA: TGCGCCAGCAGCCTGAGCACGAAATACGAGCAGTACTTC. It yields the protein CASSLSTKYEQYF.

This clonotype turned up a few times. The rearrangement links TRBV12-3 or TRBV12-4 to TRBJ2-3, with D perhaps matching TRBD2 (5 bases). Deletions cut 3 bases from V and 5 bases from J, with 12 bases between. This CDR3 is built from 14 residues. The CDR3 reads CASSFGVSRDTQYF. In DNA form, the CDR3 reads TGTGCCAGCAGTTTCGGGGTATCGAGAGATACGCAGTATTTT.

The rearrangement links TRBV5-8 to TRBJ1-2, with a weak D call TRBD1 (5 bases). V lost 4 bases, J lost 2 bases, and 15 bases lay in between. Germline V gene data show CDR1 as SGHTS and CDR2 as YDEGEE. This CDR3 has 15 amino acids. This chain's CDR3 is CASSRRGSGNYGYTF. The CDR3 DNA is TGTGCCAGCAGCCGCCGGGGGTCAGGGAACTATGGCTACACCTTC.

V and J are TRBV11-2 and TRBJ2-3; 9 nucleotides align to TRBD1. The ends lost 2 bases at V and 6 bases at J; junction bases unmatched: 3. The V gene's germline CDR1 is SGHAT and CDR2 FQNNGV. This CDR3 region has 14 residues. CDR3 DNA sequence: TGTGCCAGCAGCTTATGGACAGGGGCGGATACGCAGTATTTT. Translated, it gives CASSLWTGADTQYF.

This clonotype was seen a handful of times. The chain has TRBV5-5 and TRBJ2-7, with D possibly TRBD2 on 5 matching bases. Trimming removed 4 bases at V and 1 base at J, with 9 bases between. Per germline, CDR1 SGHKS and CDR2 YYEKEE (reference sequence). The CDR3 is 13 residues long. This CDR3 reads CASSRGLSYEQYV. The CDR3 DNA is TGTGCCAGCAGCCGGGGTCTATCCTACGAGCAGTACGTC.

This clonotype was seen only a few times. The chain carries TRBV6-2 or TRBV6-3 and TRBJ1-1; D unclear. The germline gives CDR1 MNHEY, CDR2 SVGEGT. With 8 bases removed from V and 0 bases from J, the gap between germline ends came to 7 bases. This CDR3 is built from 12 residues. The CDR3 region is CASGRMNTEAFF. In DNA form, the CDR3 reads TGTGCCAGCGGCAGAATGAACACTGAAGCTTTCTTT.

This sequence joins TRBV29-1 and TRBJ1-1; possible D gene TRBD1, 5 bases. V was cut by 7 bases and J by 3 bases, with 15 bases left in between. This CDR3 contains 13 residues. Germline assignment: CDR1 SQVTM and CDR2 ANQGSEA. This CDR3 reads CSAQAAGDTEAFF. The CDR3 nucleotides read TGCAGCGCTCAGGCGGCGGGGGACACTGAAGCTTTCTTT.

This clonotype appeared a few times. The chain employs TRBV6-5 and TRBJ2-3, with D possibly being TRBD2 (7 bases). The CDR3 is made up of 15 amino acids. The germline V gene has CDR1 MNHEY and CDR2 SVGAGI. V was trimmed by 2 bases and J by 5 bases, leaving 14 bases between them. Here the CDR3 DNA reads TGTGCCAGCAGTTACGGGGGGGCCCGGATAGATACGCAGTATTTT. Protein product: CASSYGGARIDTQYF.

CDR3 coding DNA: TGTGCCAGCAGGACCGGGACAGAATACTCAGAGCAGTTCTTC. Protein: CASRTGTEYSEQFF. V gene TRBV6-1 combines with J gene TRBJ2-1; 7 bases line up with TRBD1. The ends lost 6 bases at V and 10 bases at J; junction bases unmatched: 12. The CDR3 loop spans 14 amino acids. Germline-derived CDR1 and CDR2 are MNHNS and SASEGT.

This chain connects TRBV6-2 or TRBV6-3 to TRBJ1-6; D not certain. Per germline, CDR1 MNHEY and CDR2 SVGEGT. This CDR3 is built from 13 residues. V was clipped by 11 bases and J by 2 bases, with 10 bases between them. The chain's CDR3 is CASRIAYNSPLHF. The DNA for the CDR3 is TGTGCCTCAAGGATCGCCTATAATTCACCCCTCCACTTT.

This chain connects TRBV5-6 to TRBJ1-4, with 8 nucleotides matching TRBD1. J was trimmed by 3 bases and V by 4 bases; bases with no gene match: 5. Germline assignment: CDR1 SGHDT and CDR2 YYEEEE. This CDR3 spans 15 amino acids. The CDR3 DNA reads as TGTGCCAGCAGCGATACAGGGGGATCTAATGAAAAACTGTTTTTT. This encodes CASSDTGGSNEKLFF.

The V and J genes are TRBV11-2 and TRBJ2-5; D is possibly TRBD1 or TRBD2 (5 bases each). Germline CDR1 SGHAT, CDR2 FQNNGV. This CDR3 contains 15 residues. V was pared by 4 bases and J by 4 bases, with 16 bases between. The CDR3 here is CASSSEPVGGETQYF. DNA for the CDR3: TGTGCCAGCAGCTCGGAACCGGTTGGGGGAGAGACCCAGTACTTC.

This clonotype has a count of ten or more. The V and J genes are TRBV7-7 and TRBJ1-4, with a weak D call TRBD1 (5 bases). Germline V lookup: CDR1 SSHAT, CDR2 FNYEAQ (reference sequence). The CDR3 spans 19 residues. The germline V and J ends were trimmed by 1 base and 3 bases, with 21 bases remaining between them. As DNA, the CDR3 is TGTGCCAGCAGCTTAGAACCTCAGGGTTATCCAGTGGCTAATGAAAAACTGTTTTTT. Its translation is CASSLEPQGYPVANEKLFF.

This clonotype was seen only a few times. V is TRBV7-2 and J is TRBJ2-7; TRBD2 might be the D (5 bases). Germline V lookup: CDR1 SGHTA, CDR2 FQGNSA. The V gene lost 5 bases and the J gene lost 4 bases, with 15 bases spanning the gap. The CDR3 is 14 residues long. The CDR3 region is CASSRSADWYEQYF. DNA of the CDR3: TGTGCCAGCAGCCGCTCGGCGGACTGGTACGAGCAGTACTTC.

The table lists this clonotype with a few counts. The V call is TRBV30, the J call TRBJ2-5, with 9 nucleotides matching TRBD2. Per germline, CDR1 GTSNPN and CDR2 SVGIG (reference sequence). V was pared by 4 bases and J by 5 bases, with 2 bases of the junction left unmatched. CDR3 length: 12 amino acids. CDR3 in DNA: TGTGCCTGGACTAGCGGGGCTGAGACCCAGTACTTC. Translated, it gives CAWTSGAETQYF.